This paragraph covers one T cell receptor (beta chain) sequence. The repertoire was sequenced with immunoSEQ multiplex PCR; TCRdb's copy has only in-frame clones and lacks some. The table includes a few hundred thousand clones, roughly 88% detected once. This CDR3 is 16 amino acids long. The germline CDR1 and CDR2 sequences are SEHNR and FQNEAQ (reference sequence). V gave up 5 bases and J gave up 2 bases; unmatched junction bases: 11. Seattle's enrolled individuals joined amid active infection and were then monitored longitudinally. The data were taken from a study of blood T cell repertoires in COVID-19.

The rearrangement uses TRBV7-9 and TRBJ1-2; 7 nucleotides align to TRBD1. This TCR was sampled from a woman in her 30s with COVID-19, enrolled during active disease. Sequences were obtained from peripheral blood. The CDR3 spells CASSKSPPQGNYGYTF. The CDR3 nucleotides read TGTGCCAGCAGCAAATCGCCCCCACAGGGGAACTATGGCTACACCTTC.